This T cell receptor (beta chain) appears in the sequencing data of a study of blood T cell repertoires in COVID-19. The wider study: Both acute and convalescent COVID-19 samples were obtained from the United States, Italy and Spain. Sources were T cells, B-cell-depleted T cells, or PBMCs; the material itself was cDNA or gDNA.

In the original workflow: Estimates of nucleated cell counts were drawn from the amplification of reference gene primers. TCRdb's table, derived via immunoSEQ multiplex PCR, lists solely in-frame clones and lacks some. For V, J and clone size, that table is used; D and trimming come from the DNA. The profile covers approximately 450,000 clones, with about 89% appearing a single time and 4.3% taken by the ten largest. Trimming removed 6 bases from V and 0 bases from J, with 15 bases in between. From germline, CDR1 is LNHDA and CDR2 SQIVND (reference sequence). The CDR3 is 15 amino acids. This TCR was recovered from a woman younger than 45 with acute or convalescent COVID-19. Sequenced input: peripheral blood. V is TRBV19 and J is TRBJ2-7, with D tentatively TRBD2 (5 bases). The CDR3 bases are TGTGCCAGTAGCCCCCACACGGGGAGCTCCTACGAGCAGTACTTC. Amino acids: CASSPHTGSSYEQYF.